This T cell receptor (beta chain) stems from a study of neurological immune-mediated disorders. General study points: The most TCR clonal expansion was seen in HTLV-1-associated myelopathy, whereas the least was seen in multiple sclerosis, below the level in healthy controls.

This clonotype was seen a few times. Its antigen is undetermined. Synthesis of cDNA was accomplished via 5'RACE employing 10-nucleotide random UMIs. From the 5' RACE reads, TCRdb called clonotypes with MiXCR, one entry per CDR3 protein. The sample shows fewer than 30,000 distinct CDR3 sequences, about 21% of them seen only once. A blood bank in Maryland, USA, provided the volunteers who served as healthy controls. This clonotype was obtained from a woman aged 55-69 years in good health. Sequenced: PBMCs.

The CDR3 DNA sequence: TGTGCCAGCAGGGGGGAATCAGATACGCAGTATTTT. This sequence encodes CASRGESDTQYF. The V gene is TRBV7-2, the J gene TRBJ2-3; D is perhaps TRBD1 or TRBD2 (5 bases each). The CDR3 extends over 12 amino acids. Trimming took off 6 bases at V and 4 bases at J, with 8 bases between the two ends. The germline CDR1 and CDR2 sequences are SGHTA and FQGNSA.